A single T cell receptor (beta chain) is shown here with its context. The antigen remains unidentified. This sample is drawn from a study of OX40 agonist ivuxolimab in advanced cancers. General observations from the study: Antigen specificity was not determined for the expanded peripheral T cells. On average, CD8+ T cells showed a greater number of expanded clones than CD4+.

Germline loops: CDR1 SGHAT, CDR2 FQNNGV. V lost 0 bases and J lost 5, with 5 bases in between. This CDR3 has 12 amino acids. Method: immunoSEQ multiplex PCR; TCRdb's copy keeps in-frame clones and lacks some. Of 25,000 or so clones in the sample, just under 75% were seen once. This TCR came from an adult with an advanced solid tumor such as melanoma, head and neck, liver or kidney cancer. The V gene is TRBV11-2, the J gene TRBJ2-7; D ambiguous. The input for sequencing was CD4+ or CD8+ T cells sorted from blood, taken in a trial of the OX40 agonist ivuxolimab. The CDR3 DNA is TGTGCCAGCAGCTTAGATTTCGACGAGCAGTACTTC. Residues: CASSLDFDEQYF.